This T cell receptor beta chain was recovered during a study of cytomegalovirus exposure and HLA in healthy donors. Study results and caveats: In a later analysis, compared with equally common non-associated chains, HLA-associated beta chains were more expanded. A later analysis revealed that TCR association rates differed between HLA loci, peaking at DRB1 and bottoming out at HLA-C. When the data were analyzed later, several of the most significant clusters appeared to be linked to common viral pathogens.

Amplification used 60 Vbeta primers and 13 Jbeta primers. Sequencing used immunoSEQ multiplex PCR; TCRdb keeps in-frame clones, though not all of them. Here the sample spans about 170,000 clones, 85% being singletons. Note on this clone: Its antigen remains unknown.

The CDR3 runs 15 residues. V was cut by 2 bases and J by 5 bases, with 13 bases left in between. Germline values: CDR1 SGHNT, CDR2 YENEEA. The chain carries TRBV11-3 and TRBJ1-5; possible D gene TRBD1, 6 bases. Sequencing input: PBMCs. The sequence was collected from a man between 18 and 35 years old in good health and CMV-seropositive. CDR3 DNA sequence: TGTGCCAGCAGCTTAAGAGGGACAATCGATCAGCCCCAGCATTTT. Translating it yields CASSLRGTIDQPQHF.